This T cell receptor beta chain was identified in a study of cytomegalovirus exposure and HLA in healthy donors. Donors in the study were healthy people who gave bone marrow. V was trimmed by 1 base and J by 4 bases, leaving 8 bases between them. The length of the CDR3 is 14 residues. The germline V gene has CDR1 SSHAT and CDR2 FNYEAQ (reference sequence). Study results and caveats: Most TCR beta V segments were productive about 87% or about 30% of the time in an earlier analysis. Per published accounts, TCR beta sequences correctly predicted the HLA-A and HLA-B alleles of most subjects. The classifier reportedly diagnosed cytomegalovirus status with high sensitivity and specificity.

In regard to this clone: Antigen specificity is unknown.

The primer mix had 60 Vbeta and 13 Jbeta primers. TCRdb keeps only in-frame clones here, not all; method: immunoSEQ multiplex PCR. The sample lists some 130,000 clones, 65% to 80% occurring once. The V call is TRBV7-7, the J call TRBJ2-1; D might be TRBD2 (5 bases). The receptor was isolated from a male donor in good health and CMV-seropositive. Sequences were obtained from PBMCs. The CDR3 DNA reads as TGTGCCAGCAGCTTAGGAGGCGGGTACAATGAGCAGTTCTTC. Translating gives CASSLGGGYNEQFF.